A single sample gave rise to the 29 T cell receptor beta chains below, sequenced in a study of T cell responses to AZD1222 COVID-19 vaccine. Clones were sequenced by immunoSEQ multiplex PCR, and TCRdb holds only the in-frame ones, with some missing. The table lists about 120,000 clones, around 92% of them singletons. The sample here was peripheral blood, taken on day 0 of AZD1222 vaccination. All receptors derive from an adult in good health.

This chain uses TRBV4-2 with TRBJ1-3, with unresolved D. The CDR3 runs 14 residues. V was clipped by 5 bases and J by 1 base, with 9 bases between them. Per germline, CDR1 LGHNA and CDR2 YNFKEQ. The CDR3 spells CASSNQASGNTIYF. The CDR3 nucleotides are TGTGCCAGCAGCAACCAGGCTTCTGGAAACACCATATATTTT.

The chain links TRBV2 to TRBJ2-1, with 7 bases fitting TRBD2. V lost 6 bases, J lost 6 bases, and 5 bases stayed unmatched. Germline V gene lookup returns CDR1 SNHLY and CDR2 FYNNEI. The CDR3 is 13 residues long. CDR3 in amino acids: CASRGEGSNEQFF. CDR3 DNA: TGTGCCAGCAGAGGGGAGGGGTCCAATGAGCAGTTCTTC.

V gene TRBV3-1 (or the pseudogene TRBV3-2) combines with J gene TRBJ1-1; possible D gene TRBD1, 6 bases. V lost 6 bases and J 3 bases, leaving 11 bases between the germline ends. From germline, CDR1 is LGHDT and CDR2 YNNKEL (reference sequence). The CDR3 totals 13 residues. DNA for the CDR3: TGTGCCAGCAGGCGACAGGAGGACACTGAAGCTTTCTTT. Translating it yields CASRRQEDTEAFF.

The CDR3 spells CASASGLSSYEQYF. In DNA form, the CDR3 reads TGTGCCAGCGCCTCGGGACTATCCTCCTACGAGCAGTACTTC. V and J are TRBV6-1 and TRBJ2-7; TRBD2 agrees at 7 bases. Germline V gene data show CDR1 as MNHNS and CDR2 as SASEGT. V dropped 8 bases and J dropped 0; count of bases not matched to a gene: 7. CDR3 size: 14 residues.

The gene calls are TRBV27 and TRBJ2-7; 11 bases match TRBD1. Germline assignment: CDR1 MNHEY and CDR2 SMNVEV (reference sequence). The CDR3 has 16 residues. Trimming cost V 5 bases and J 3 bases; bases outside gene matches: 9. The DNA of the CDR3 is TGTGCCAGCAGTCCCCTCCGCGGGACAGGGGGCTACGAGCAGTACTTC. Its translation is CASSPLRGTGGYEQYF.

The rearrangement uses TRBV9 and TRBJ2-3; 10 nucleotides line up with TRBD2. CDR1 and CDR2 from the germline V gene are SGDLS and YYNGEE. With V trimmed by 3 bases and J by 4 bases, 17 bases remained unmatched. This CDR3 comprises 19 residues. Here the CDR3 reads CASSALLKAGGPDPDTQYF. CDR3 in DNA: TGTGCCAGCAGCGCCCTATTGAAAGCGGGAGGGCCAGATCCAGATACGCAGTATTTT.

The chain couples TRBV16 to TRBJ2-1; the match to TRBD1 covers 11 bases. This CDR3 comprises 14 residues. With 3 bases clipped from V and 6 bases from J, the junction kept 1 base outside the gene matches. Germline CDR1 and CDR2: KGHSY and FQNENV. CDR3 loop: CASSHGTGGNEQFF. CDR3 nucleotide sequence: TGTGCCAGCAGCCACGGGACAGGGGGCAATGAGCAGTTCTTC.

The CDR3 DNA reads TGTGCCAGCAGTTCTATATCAGGACAGCGGGGGTATGGCTACACCTTC. Its protein is CASSSISGQRGYGYTF. The chain combines TRBV6-5 with TRBJ1-2, with D perhaps matching TRBD1 (6 bases). Trimming cost V 4 bases and J 5 bases, with 20 bases left between them. The CDR3 has 16 amino acids. Germline lookup yields CDR1 MNHEY and CDR2 SVGAGI.

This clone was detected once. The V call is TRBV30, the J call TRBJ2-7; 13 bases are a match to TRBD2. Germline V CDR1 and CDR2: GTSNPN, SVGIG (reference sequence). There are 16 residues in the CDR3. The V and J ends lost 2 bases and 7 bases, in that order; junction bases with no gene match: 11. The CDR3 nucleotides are TGTGCCTGGAGTACGCCTCTTAGACTAGCGGGAGGTGAGCAGTACTTC. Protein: CAWSTPLRLAGGEQYF.

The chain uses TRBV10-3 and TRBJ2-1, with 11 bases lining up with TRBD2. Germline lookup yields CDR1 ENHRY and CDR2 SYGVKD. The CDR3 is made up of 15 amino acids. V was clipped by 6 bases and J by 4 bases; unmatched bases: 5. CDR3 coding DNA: TGTGCCATCAGCGCCGGGACTAGCGGATACAATGAGCAGTTCTTC. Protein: CAISAGTSGYNEQFF.

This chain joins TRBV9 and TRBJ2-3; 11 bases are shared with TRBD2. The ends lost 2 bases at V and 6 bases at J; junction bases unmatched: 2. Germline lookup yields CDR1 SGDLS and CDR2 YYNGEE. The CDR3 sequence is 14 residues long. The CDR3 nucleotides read TGTGCCAGCAGCGTTAGCGGGGGGGGCGATACGCAGTATTTT. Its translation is CASSVSGGGDTQYF.

The CDR3 region has the DNA TGTGCCAGCAGCCCCGGGCTAGCGGGAAGCAATGAGCAGTTCTTC. It yields the protein CASSPGLAGSNEQFF. The J gene is TRBJ2-1, the V gene TRBV7-7; 9 nucleotides match TRBD2. The CDR3 length is 15 residues. The germline CDR1 and CDR2 sequences are SSHAT and FNYEAQ (reference sequence). V shed 5 bases, J shed 6 bases, and the junction held 8 bases outside the gene matches.

CDR3 bases: TGTGCCAGCAGCCCCGGGGGGGCATTGAATACGCAGTATTTT. It specifies CASSPGGALNTQYF. The J gene is TRBJ2-3, the V gene TRBV7-7; 8 nucleotides align to TRBD2. The CDR3 totals 14 residues. V was clipped by 5 bases and J by 7 bases; unmatched bases: 8. Germline V gene data show CDR1 as SSHAT and CDR2 as FNYEAQ (reference sequence).

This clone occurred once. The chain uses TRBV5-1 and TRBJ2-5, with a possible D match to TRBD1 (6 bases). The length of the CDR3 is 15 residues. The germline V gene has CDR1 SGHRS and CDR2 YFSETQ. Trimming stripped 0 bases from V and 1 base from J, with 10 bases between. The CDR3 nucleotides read TGCGCCAGCAGCTTGGGGACAGAGCTCCAAGAGACCCAGTACTTC. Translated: CASSLGTELQETQYF.

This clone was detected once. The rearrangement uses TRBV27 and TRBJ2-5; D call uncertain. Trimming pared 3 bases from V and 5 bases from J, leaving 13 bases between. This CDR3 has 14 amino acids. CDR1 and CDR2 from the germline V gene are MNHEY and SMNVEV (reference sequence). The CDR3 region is CASSLGRVRETQYF. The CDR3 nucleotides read TGTGCCAGCAGTTTGGGCAGAGTGAGGGAGACCCAGTACTTC.

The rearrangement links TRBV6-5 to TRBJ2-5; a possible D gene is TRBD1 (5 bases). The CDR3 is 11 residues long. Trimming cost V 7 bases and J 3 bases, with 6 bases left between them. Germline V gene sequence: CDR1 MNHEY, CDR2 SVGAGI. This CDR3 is CASIGEETQYF. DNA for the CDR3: TGTGCCAGCATAGGGGAAGAGACCCAGTACTTC.

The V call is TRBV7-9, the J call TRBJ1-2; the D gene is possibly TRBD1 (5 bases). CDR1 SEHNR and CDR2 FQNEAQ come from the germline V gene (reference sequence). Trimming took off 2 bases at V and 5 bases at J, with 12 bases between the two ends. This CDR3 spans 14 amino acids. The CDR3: CASSLQGHPYGYTF. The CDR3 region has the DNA TGTGCCAGCAGCTTACAGGGCCACCCATATGGCTACACCTTC.

CDR3 DNA: TGTGCCAGCAGCTTCGGTGGGACTAGTCGGGCGGATACGCAGTATTTT. This gives the protein CASSFGGTSRADTQYF. V is TRBV5-4 and J is TRBJ2-3; 8 positions agree with TRBD2. The V gene end was trimmed by 2 bases and the J gene end by 6 bases; junction bases not matched to a gene: 11. This CDR3 spans 16 amino acids. Germline loops: CDR1 SGHNT, CDR2 YYREEE (reference sequence). The complete variable domain, with remaining parts taken from reference TRBV5-4 and TRBJ2-3, reads ETGVTQSPTHLIKTRGQQVTLRCSSQSGHNTVSWYQQALGQGPQFIFQYYREEENGRGNFPPRFSGLQFPNYSSELNVNALELDDSALYLCASSFGGTSRADTQYFGPGTRLTVL.

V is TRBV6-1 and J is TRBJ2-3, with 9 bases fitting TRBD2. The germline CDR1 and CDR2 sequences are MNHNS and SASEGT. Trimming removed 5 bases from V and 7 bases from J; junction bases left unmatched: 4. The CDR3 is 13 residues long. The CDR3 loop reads CASSYLAGNTQYF. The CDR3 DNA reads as TGTGCCAGCAGTTATCTAGCGGGAAATACGCAGTATTTT.

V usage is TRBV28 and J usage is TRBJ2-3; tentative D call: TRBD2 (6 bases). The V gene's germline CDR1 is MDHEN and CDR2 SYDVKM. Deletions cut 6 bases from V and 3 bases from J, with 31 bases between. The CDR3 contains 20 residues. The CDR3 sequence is CASSLIYIVGGLRSTDTQYF. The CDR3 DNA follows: TGTGCCAGCAGCCTCATTTATATCGTTGGCGGACTACGGTCGACAGATACGCAGTATTTT.

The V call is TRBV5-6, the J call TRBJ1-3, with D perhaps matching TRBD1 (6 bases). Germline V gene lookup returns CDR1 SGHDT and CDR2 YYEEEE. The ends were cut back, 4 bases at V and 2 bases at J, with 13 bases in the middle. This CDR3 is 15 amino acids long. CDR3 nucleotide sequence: TGTGCCAGCAGCCTCTGGACAGCCCCTGGAAACACCATATATTTT. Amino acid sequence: CASSLWTAPGNTIYF. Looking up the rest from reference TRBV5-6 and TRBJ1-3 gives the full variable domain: DAGVTQSPTHLIKTRGQQVTLRCSPKSGHDTVSWYQQALGQGPQFIFQYYEEEERQRGNFPDRFSGHQFPNYSSELNVNALLLGDSALYLCASSLWTAPGNTIYFGEGSWLTVV.

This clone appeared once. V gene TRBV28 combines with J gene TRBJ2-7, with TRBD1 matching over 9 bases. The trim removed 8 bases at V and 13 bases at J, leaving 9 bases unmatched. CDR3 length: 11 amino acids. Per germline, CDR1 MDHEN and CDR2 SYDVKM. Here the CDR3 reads CASGIRDRDYF. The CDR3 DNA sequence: TGTGCCAGCGGGATCAGGGACAGGGACTACTTC.

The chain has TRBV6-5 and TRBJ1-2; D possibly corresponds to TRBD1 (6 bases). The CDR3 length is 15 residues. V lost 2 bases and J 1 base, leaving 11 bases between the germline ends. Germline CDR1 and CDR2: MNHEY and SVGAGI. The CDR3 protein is CASSYRGIGNYGYTF. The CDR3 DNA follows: TGTGCCAGCAGTTACAGGGGGATCGGTAACTATGGCTACACCTTC.

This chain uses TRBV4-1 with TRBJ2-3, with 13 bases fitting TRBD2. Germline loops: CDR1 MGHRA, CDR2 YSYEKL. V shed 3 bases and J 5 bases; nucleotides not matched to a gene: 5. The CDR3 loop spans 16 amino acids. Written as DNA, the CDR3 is TGCGCCAGCAGCCACGGACTAGCGGGGGAAGGAGATACGCAGTATTTT. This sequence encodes CASSHGLAGEGDTQYF.

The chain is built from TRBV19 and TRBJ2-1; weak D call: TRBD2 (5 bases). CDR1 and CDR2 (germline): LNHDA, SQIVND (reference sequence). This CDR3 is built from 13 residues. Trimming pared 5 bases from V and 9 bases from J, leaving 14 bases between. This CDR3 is CASSSRSGSEQFF. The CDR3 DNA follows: TGTGCCAGTAGTTCTCGATCGGGGAGTGAGCAGTTCTTC.

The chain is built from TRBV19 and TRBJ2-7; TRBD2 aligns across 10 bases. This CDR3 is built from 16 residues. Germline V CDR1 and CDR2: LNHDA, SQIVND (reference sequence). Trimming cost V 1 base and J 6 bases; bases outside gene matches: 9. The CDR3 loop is CASSIVAASGSIEQYF. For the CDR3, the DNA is TGTGCCAGTAGTATAGTCGCGGCTAGCGGGAGCATCGAGCAGTACTTC.

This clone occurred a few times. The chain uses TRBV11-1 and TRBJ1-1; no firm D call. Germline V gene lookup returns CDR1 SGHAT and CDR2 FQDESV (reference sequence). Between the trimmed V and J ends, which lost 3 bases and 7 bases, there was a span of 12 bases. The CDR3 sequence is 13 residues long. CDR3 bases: TGTGCCAGCAGCTTCTCCGAGGGTGGTGAAGCTTTCTTT. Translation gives CASSFSEGGEAFF.

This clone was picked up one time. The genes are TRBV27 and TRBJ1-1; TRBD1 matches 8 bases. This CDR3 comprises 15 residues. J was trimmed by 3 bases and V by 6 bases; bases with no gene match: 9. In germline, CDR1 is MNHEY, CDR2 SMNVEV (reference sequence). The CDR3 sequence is CASRDRDGRDTEAFF. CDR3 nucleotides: TGTGCCAGCAGGGACAGGGACGGCAGGGACACTGAAGCTTTCTTT.

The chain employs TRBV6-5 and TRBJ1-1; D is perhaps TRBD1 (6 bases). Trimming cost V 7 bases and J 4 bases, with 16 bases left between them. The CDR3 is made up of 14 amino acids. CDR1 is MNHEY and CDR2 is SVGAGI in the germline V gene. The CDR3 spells CASNQGLRSTEAFF. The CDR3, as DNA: TGTGCCAGCAATCAGGGGCTCAGGAGCACTGAAGCTTTCTTT.